The rows below give T cell receptor beta chains drawn from one sample of a study of blood T cell repertoires in COVID-19. The protocol was immunoSEQ multiplex PCR, while the TCRdb copy is restricted to in-frame clones and leaves out a portion. The sample holds fewer than 30,000 clones, around 65% seen once. Source material: peripheral blood. The receptors were gathered from a man in his 60s with active or convalescent COVID-19. Each CDR3 is given with its conserved first and last residue. The D gene is left open where the match is weak. Some rows mark clone size as missing; the rest say once, few, many or name a class of expanded clone.

v_call	j_call	clone_size	d_call	cdr3_aa	cdr3_nt
TRBV5-1	TRBJ1-2	-	-	CASSPDGTGYGYTF	TGCGCCAGCAGCCCAGATGGGACTGGCTATGGCTACACCTTC
TRBV15	TRBJ2-7	-	-	CATSSTDRSSSYEQYF	TGTGCCACCAGCAGCACTGACAGGTCCAGCTCCTACGAGCAGTACTTC
TRBV9	TRBJ1-3	few	TRBD1	CASSVSGGSSGNTIYF	TGTGCCAGCAGCGTCTCAGGGGGGAGCTCTGGAAACACCATATATTTT
TRBV29-1	TRBJ1-3	-	-	CSAAMDSGGNTIYF	TGCAGCGCCGCAATGGACTCCGGGGGAAACACCATATATTTT
TRBV2	TRBJ2-2	once	TRBD1	CATFDRGAGELFF	TGTGCCACCTTCGACAGGGGGGCCGGGGAGCTGTTTTTT
TRBV5-8	TRBJ1-5	-	TRBD1	CASSLAGGQGANQPQHF	TGTGCCAGCAGCTTGGCGGGGGGACAGGGGGCGAATCAGCCCCAGCATTTT
TRBV19	TRBJ1-1	few	TRBD1	CASIRTGGVTEAFF	TGTGCCAGTATCCGAACAGGGGGAGTCACTGAAGCTTTCTTT
TRBV2	TRBJ2-5	-	-	CASSVLSQETQYF	TGTGCCAGCAGTGTGTTGAGCCAAGAGACCCAGTACTTC
TRBV5-1	TRBJ2-2	-	TRBD1	CASSLRQGSTGELFF	TGCGCCAGCAGCTTGAGACAGGGTAGCACCGGGGAGCTGTTTTTT
TRBV5-1	TRBJ1-2	once	-	CASSLAAGGTGYTF	TGCGCCAGCAGCTTGGCGGCGGGTGGTACTGGCTACACCTTC
TRBV18	TRBJ1-2	few	TRBD1	CASSLRQGVFSVYGYTF	TGTGCCAGCTCACTACGACAGGGAGTCTTTTCGGTCTATGGCTACACCTTC
TRBV11-3	TRBJ1-4	-	-	CASSLNLRGEKLFF	TGTGCCAGCAGCTTAAACCTCCGCGGTGAAAAACTGTTTTTT
TRBV6-5	TRBJ1-5	few	TRBD1	CASSGTGSQPQHF	TGTGCCTCCTCCGGGACAGGGAGTCAGCCCCAGCATTTT
TRBV7-9	TRBJ1-4	few	TRBD1	CASSPQDRGNEKLFF	TGTGCCAGCAGCCCACAGGACAGGGGTAATGAAAAACTGTTTTTT
TRBV5-1	TRBJ1-6	-	TRBD1	CASRAGAGGSSPLHF	TGCGCCAGCAGGGCCGGCGCAGGGGGGAGTTCACCCCTCCACTTT
TRBV11-2	TRBJ1-2	few	-	CASSYHRAMGYGYTF	TGTGCCAGCAGCTATCACAGGGCGATGGGCTATGGCTACACCTTC
TRBV10-3	TRBJ2-2	-	-	CAISEGSGYTGELFF	TGTGCCATCAGTGAGGGTAGCGGCTACACCGGGGAGCTGTTTTTT
TRBV11-2	TRBJ2-5	once	-	CASSYGGQQETQYF	TGTGCCAGCAGCTATGGCGGGCAACAAGAGACCCAGTACTTC
TRBV29-1	TRBJ1-2	-	TRBD1	CSDRRQGRGGYTF	TGCAGCGACAGACGACAGGGGCGGGGTGGCTACACCTTC
TRBV30	TRBJ2-7	-	TRBD1	CAWSRISTGAQHEQYF	TGTGCCTGGAGTCGAATTTCAACAGGGGCGCAGCACGAGCAGTACTTC
TRBV6-5	TRBJ1-1	-	-	CASSYSAIGEAFF	TGTGCCAGCAGTTACTCGGCAATTGGTGAAGCTTTCTTT
TRBV3-1/TRBV3-2	TRBJ1-3	-	-	CASSQDPGWEGSQNTIYF	TGTGCCAGCAGCCAAGATCCGGGGTGGGAAGGTTCTCAAAACACCATATATTTT
TRBV18	TRBJ1-5	-	-	CASSPWRNQPQHF	TGTGCCAGCTCACCTTGGAGAAATCAGCCCCAGCATTTT
TRBV11-3	TRBJ1-3	-	-	CASSSGTLGNTIYF	TGTGCCAGCAGCTCCGGGACATTAGGAAACACCATATATTTT
TRBV4-1	TRBJ1-2	-	-	CASSQVRGANYGYTF	TGCGCCAGCAGCCAAGTCAGGGGTGCTAACTATGGCTACACCTTC
TRBV3-1/TRBV3-2	TRBJ1-2	-	TRBD1	CASSVTGEGYTF	TGTGCCAGCAGTGTGACAGGGGAGGGCTACACCTTC
TRBV15	TRBJ2-1	once	-	CATSEGGFYNEQFF	TGTGCCACCAGCGAGGGTGGGTTTTACAATGAGCAGTTCTTC
TRBV7-3	TRBJ2-2	-	-	CASSLTAPGELFF	TGTGCCAGCAGCTTAACAGCGCCCGGGGAGCTGTTTTTT
TRBV5-1	TRBJ1-1	-	-	CASSPGTLNTEAFF	TGCGCCAGCAGCCCGGGGACACTGAACACTGAAGCTTTCTTT
TRBV30	TRBJ2-1	medium-sized	-	CAWIEGTLNEQFF	TGTGCCTGGATAGAGGGGACACTCAATGAGCAGTTCTTC
TRBV4-2	TRBJ2-2	-	-	CASSQPSGLYTGELFF	TGTGCCAGCAGCCAGCCCTCTGGACTATACACCGGGGAGCTGTTTTTT
TRBV24-1	TRBJ1-5	-	-	CATSDSGTGLPQHF	TGTGCCACCAGTGATTCCGGAACAGGGCTGCCCCAGCATTTT
TRBV30	TRBJ1-6	few	TRBD1	CAWRDRGRGSPLHF	TGTGCCTGGAGAGACAGGGGACGGGGTTCACCCCTCCACTTT
TRBV19	TRBJ1-4	-	TRBD1	CASRITNRGRSEKLFF	TGTGCCAGTAGGATTACAAACAGGGGGCGAAGTGAAAAACTGTTTTTT
TRBV2	TRBJ1-2	few	TRBD1	CASSESWTGVGYTF	TGTGCCAGCAGTGAAAGCTGGACAGGGGTGGGCTACACCTTC
TRBV19	TRBJ1-1	-	TRBD1	CASSIRTGAEAFF	TGTGCCAGTAGTATACGGACAGGGGCTGAAGCTTTCTTT
TRBV29-1	TRBJ1-1	-	-	CSGTKATEAFF	TGCAGCGGGACAAAGGCCACTGAAGCTTTCTTT